The TCR beta chain described here comes from a study of blood T cell repertoires in COVID-19. Across the whole study: The study drew acute and convalescent COVID-19 samples from the United States, Italy and Spain. The analysed material was cDNA or gDNA that came from T cells, B-cell-depleted T cells, or PBMCs.

In the original processing: Reference gene primer amplification in the assay estimated nucleated cell counts. The data were produced by immunoSEQ multiplex PCR, yet TCRdb's version contains in-frame clones alone and is incomplete. D and trimming were read from the DNA, whereas the V and J calls and clone size are those reported in that table. The sample consists of around 110,000 clones, about nine tenths of them appearing once. V lost 1 base and J lost 3, with 12 bases in between. Germline V gene data show CDR1 as SGHVS and CDR2 as FQNEAQ. The CDR3 has 15 amino acids. The chain couples TRBV7-8 to TRBJ2-5, with D unresolved. The sequence was obtained from a human donor with active COVID-19. The donor label of this sample is uncertain. Material for sequencing was peripheral blood. The CDR3 is CASSLGLAVEETQYF. The CDR3 DNA is TGTGCCAGCAGCTTAGGGTTGGCAGTGGAAGAGACCCAGTACTTC.